This T cell receptor (beta chain) emerged from a study of OX40 agonist ivuxolimab in advanced cancers. About the research overall: Three patients responded partially, comprising one with hepatocellular carcinoma and two with cutaneous melanoma. Study-wide results and limits: Doses of 0.1 to 3.0 mg/kg were accompanied by clonal expansion of CD4+ and CD8+ blood T cells by week 6.

With autoimmune disease history or systemic immunosuppression, patients were excluded. About this clone: Its antigen is currently unknown.

Method: immunoSEQ multiplex PCR; TCRdb's copy keeps in-frame clones and lacks some. Of approximately 72,000 clones in the sample, 70% to 90% were seen once. Trimming removed 6 bases from V and 2 bases from J; junction bases left unmatched: 6. The CDR3 loop spans 15 amino acids. The germline gives CDR1 MNHEY, CDR2 SVGAGI. This sample comprised CD4+ or CD8+ T cells sorted from blood, obtained in a trial of the OX40 agonist ivuxolimab. This receptor was obtained from an adult with an advanced solid tumor such as melanoma, head and neck, liver or kidney cancer. V usage is TRBV6-5 and J usage is TRBJ2-1; 8 bases map to TRBD1. CDR3 sequence reads: CASRVSGGPYNEQFF. DNA for the CDR3: TGTGCCAGCAGAGTCTCAGGGGGCCCCTACAATGAGCAGTTCTTC.